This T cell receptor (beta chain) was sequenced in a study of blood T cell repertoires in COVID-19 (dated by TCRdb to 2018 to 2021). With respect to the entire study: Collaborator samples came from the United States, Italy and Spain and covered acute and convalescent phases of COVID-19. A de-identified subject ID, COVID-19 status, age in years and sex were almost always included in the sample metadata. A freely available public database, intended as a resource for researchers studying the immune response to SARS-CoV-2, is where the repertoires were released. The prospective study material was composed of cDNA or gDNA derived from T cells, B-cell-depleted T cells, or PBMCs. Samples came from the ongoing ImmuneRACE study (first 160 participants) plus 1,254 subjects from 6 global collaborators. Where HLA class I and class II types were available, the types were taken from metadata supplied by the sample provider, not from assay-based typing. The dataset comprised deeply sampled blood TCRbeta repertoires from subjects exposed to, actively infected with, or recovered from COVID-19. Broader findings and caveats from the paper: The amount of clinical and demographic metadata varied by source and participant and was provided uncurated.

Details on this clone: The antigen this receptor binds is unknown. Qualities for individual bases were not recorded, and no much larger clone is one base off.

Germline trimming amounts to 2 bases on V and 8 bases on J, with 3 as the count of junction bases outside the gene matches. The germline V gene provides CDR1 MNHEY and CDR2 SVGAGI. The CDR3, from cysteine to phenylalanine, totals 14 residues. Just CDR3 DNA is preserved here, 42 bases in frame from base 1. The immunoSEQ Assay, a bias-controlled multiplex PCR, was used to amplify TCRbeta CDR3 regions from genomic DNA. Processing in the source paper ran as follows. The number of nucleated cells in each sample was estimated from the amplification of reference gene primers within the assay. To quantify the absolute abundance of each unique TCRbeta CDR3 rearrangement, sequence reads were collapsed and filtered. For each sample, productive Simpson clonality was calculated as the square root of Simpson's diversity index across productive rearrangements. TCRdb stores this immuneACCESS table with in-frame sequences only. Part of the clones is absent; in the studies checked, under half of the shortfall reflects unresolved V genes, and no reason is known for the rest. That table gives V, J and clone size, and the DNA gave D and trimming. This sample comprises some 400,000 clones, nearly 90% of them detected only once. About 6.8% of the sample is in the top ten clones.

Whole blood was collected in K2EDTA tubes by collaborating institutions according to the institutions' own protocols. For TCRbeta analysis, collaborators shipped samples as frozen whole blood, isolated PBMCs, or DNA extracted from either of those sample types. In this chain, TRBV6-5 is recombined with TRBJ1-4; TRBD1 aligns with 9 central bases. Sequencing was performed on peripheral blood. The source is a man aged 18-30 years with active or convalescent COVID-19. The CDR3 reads CASSYTGGSEKLFF. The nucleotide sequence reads TGTGCCAGCAGTTACACAGGGGGCTCCGAAAAACTGTTTTTT.